This T cell receptor (beta chain) stems from a study of T cell responses to AZD1222 COVID-19 vaccine. Study summary: Second-dose recipients at about 4 or about 12 weeks were treated as one pooled group.

Remarks on this clone: Its antigen remains unidentified.

Study conclusions and caveats: Nearly half of unique spike-specific TCRs reportedly avoided B.1.351 and B.1.1.7 mutated regions. Following two doses of AZD1222, Spike-specific TCR breadth and depth rose.

Generated by immunoSEQ multiplex PCR, the TCRdb table keeps only in-frame clones and is missing some. The sample records approximately 100,000 clones, roughly 90% being singletons. Germline V gene sequence: CDR1 SGHAT, CDR2 FQDESV (reference sequence). The CDR3 has 15 amino acids. Germline trimming cut 5 bases from V and 1 base from J; bases unmatched to any gene: 7. This material consisted of peripheral blood, taken on day 0 of AZD1222 vaccination. The V call is TRBV11-1, the J call TRBJ1-1; 7 bases line up with TRBD1. The TCR originated in an adult in good health. CDR3 bases: TGTGCCAGCAGCCCCCCCGGGACAGCGAACACTGAAGCTTTCTTT. The encoded protein is CASSPPGTANTEAFF.